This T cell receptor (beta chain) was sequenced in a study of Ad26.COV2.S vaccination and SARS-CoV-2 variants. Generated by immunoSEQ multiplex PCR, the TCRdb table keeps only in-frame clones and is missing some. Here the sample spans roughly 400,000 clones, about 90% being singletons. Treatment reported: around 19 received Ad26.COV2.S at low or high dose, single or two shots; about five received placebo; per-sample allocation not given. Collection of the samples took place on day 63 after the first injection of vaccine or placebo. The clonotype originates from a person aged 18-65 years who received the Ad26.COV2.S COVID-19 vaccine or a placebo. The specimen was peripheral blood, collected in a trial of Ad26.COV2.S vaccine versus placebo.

DNA of the CDR3: TGTGCCAGCAGCCAAGGTCTAGCGGGACCCGGGGGGTCCAAAAACATTCAGTACTTC. Translating it yields CASSQGLAGPGGSKNIQYF. The gene calls are TRBV3-1 (or the pseudogene TRBV3-2) and TRBJ2-4, with 9 bases aligning to TRBD2. In germline, CDR1 is LGHDT, CDR2 YNNKEL (reference sequence). The CDR3 sequence is 19 residues long. The V gene end was trimmed by 1 base and the J gene end by 2 bases; junction bases not matched to a gene: 12.